The TCR beta chain under discussion was sequenced for a study of T cells in severe cutaneous drug reactions. Looking at the study overall: Blister fluid/cells and PBMC came from acute- or recovery-stage patients.

Carbamazepine had induced Stevens-Johnson syndrome or toxic epidermal necrolysis in the sequenced donors. Regarding the study as a whole: A public TCRbeta CDR3 appeared in all seven CBZ-SJS/TEN blister samples, averaging roughly 15%. Blister cells averaged around 30% and PBMC about 5% TRBV12-4 in carbamazepine-induced Stevens-Johnson syndrome or toxic epidermal necrolysis patients.

Germline lookup yields CDR1 SGHTA and CDR2 FQGTGA. This CDR3 is built from 13 residues. Bulk and single-cell libraries used iRepertoire multiplex PCR with TCR subtype-specific primers. Roughly 95-500 ng of RNA per sample was bulk library input. Each CDR3 protein gets one entry in TCRdb, which reprocessed the multiplex PCR reads and gives no DNA. Its listing shows around 5,900 distinct CDR3 sequences. This clonotype shows up as medium-sized by frequency. Its cognate antigen is unknown. The sample comprised PBMCs. This sequence originates from a human donor with a severe cutaneous adverse drug reaction. The gene calls are TRBV7-3 and TRBJ2-1; no DNA is available, so the TRBD2 call from TCRdb remains unchecked. The CDR3 is CASSLGTGNEQFF.